This T cell receptor (beta chain) originates from a study of cytomegalovirus exposure and HLA in healthy donors. Repertoires were generated with immunoSEQ multiplex PCR, while TCRdb's copy carries only in-frame clones and drops some. The table has approximately 220,000 clones, around 90% seen once. Findings and caveats of the study: According to the study, approximately 150 TCR beta chains were cytomegalovirus-associated.

This clone was seen more than once but under ten times. Its antigen is undetermined. Trimming shortened V by 3 bases and J by 8 bases, and 7 bases separated the two germline ends. Germline V gene lookup returns CDR1 GTSNPN and CDR2 SVGIG (reference sequence). The CDR3 length is 10 residues. The sample was PBMCs. The receptor's source is a woman aged 18 to 35 in good health and CMV-seronegative. V gene TRBV30 combines with J gene TRBJ1-2; D might be TRBD1 (5 bases). CDR3: CAWSRQGYTF. CDR3 coding DNA: TGTGCCTGGAGCAGACAGGGCTACACCTTC.